A selection of T cell receptor beta chains follows, all from one sample in a study of T cell responses to AZD1222 COVID-19 vaccine. Clones were sequenced by immunoSEQ multiplex PCR, and TCRdb holds only the in-frame ones, with some missing. The sample shows approximately 160,000 clones, about 93% of them seen only once. Sequenced here: peripheral blood, sampled on day 0 of AZD1222 vaccination. These receptors were obtained from an adult in good health. CDR3s include the opening cysteine and the closing phenylalanine or tryptophan. The order of the fields is J gene, V gene, D gene, clone size, CDR3 DNA, CDR3 protein. A D gene is named only where the DNA matches it firmly. Some rows have no size entry. The others give once, few or many, or a class for an expanded clone.

j_gene: TRBJ2-1; v_gene: TRBV14; d_gene: .; abundance: .; CDR3nt: TGTGCCAGCAGCCAAAGGTGGGCCAGCTCCTACAATGAGCAGTTCTTC; CDR3aa: CASSQRWASSYNEQFF
j_gene: TRBJ2-3; v_gene: TRBV7-8; d_gene: .; abundance: .; CDR3nt: TGTGCCAGCAGCTCCGGGCGGGAAAGGGGAAATACGCAGTATTTT; CDR3aa: CASSSGRERGNTQYF
j_gene: TRBJ2-1; v_gene: TRBV2; d_gene: .; abundance: .; CDR3nt: TGTGCCAGCAGAGCCCAGGGCCGCTACAATGAGCAGTTCTTC; CDR3aa: CASRAQGRYNEQFF
j_gene: TRBJ1-5; v_gene: TRBV15; d_gene: TRBD1; abundance: .; CDR3nt: TGTGCCACCAGCCGAGGACAGGGGTTGCATCAGCCCCAGCATTTT; CDR3aa: CATSRGQGLHQPQHF
j_gene: TRBJ1-5; v_gene: TRBV6-4; d_gene: .; abundance: .; CDR3nt: TGTGCCAGCAGTGATTCAGGGAGCGTAAATCAGCCCCAGCATTTT; CDR3aa: CASSDSGSVNQPQHF
j_gene: TRBJ1-3; v_gene: TRBV11-2; d_gene: .; abundance: .; CDR3nt: TGTGCCAGCAGCTTAATCTCCGGAAACACCATATATTTT; CDR3aa: CASSLISGNTIYF
j_gene: TRBJ2-7; v_gene: TRBV27; d_gene: .; abundance: .; CDR3nt: TGTGCCAGCACCTCTCTCCCCGATTTGGCAGGCGAGCAGTACTTC; CDR3aa: CASTSLPDLAGEQYF
j_gene: TRBJ2-7; v_gene: TRBV24-1; d_gene: TRBD2; abundance: .; CDR3nt: TGTGCCACCAGTGAGGGACTAGCGGGACCCCTTCACTTC; CDR3aa: CATSEGLAGPLHF
j_gene: TRBJ2-7; v_gene: TRBV5-8; d_gene: .; abundance: .; CDR3nt: TGTGCCAGCAGCTTGCTTTTCCCGACCTACGAGCAGTACTTC; CDR3aa: CASSLLFPTYEQYF
j_gene: TRBJ2-3; v_gene: TRBV4-2; d_gene: TRBD2; abundance: once; CDR3nt: TGTGCCAGCAGCTCTCGACTAGCGGGAGGTGGTAGGGCAGATACGCAGTATTTT; CDR3aa: CASSSRLAGGGRADTQYF
j_gene: TRBJ2-3; v_gene: TRBV27; d_gene: .; abundance: .; CDR3nt: TGTGCCAGCAGTTTATCTGGGGCCGGAGATACGCAGTATTTT; CDR3aa: CASSLSGAGDTQYF
j_gene: TRBJ2-3; v_gene: TRBV11-3; d_gene: .; abundance: .; CDR3nt: TGTGCCAGCAGCTCGCGCGGCACAGATACGCAGTATTTT; CDR3aa: CASSSRGTDTQYF